A selection of T cell receptor beta chains follows, all from one sample in a study of OX40 agonist ivuxolimab in advanced cancers. Clones were read by immunoSEQ multiplex PCR, and TCRdb kept only the in-frame ones, dropping some. The sample contains under 35,000 clones, about 89% of which appear only once. The specimen was CD4+ or CD8+ T cells sorted from blood, collected in a trial of the OX40 agonist ivuxolimab. The receptors stem from an adult with an advanced solid tumor such as melanoma, head and neck, liver or kidney cancer. CDR3s include the opening cysteine and the closing phenylalanine or tryptophan. A D gene is named only where the DNA matches it firmly. Clone sizes are given selectively: once, few, many, or a class where the clone is expanded.

TRBJ2-7 TRBV6-1 TRBD1 NA 16 TGTGCCAGCAGTGAGGGTTTCACAGGGGTATCCTACGAGCAGTACTTC CASSEGFTGVSYEQYF
TRBJ2-7 TRBV6-6 TRBD1 NA 13 TGTGCCAGCAGCCTTGACAGGGACTACGAGCAGTACTTC CASSLDRDYEQYF
TRBJ2-1 TRBV11-3 NA NA 15 TGTGCCAGCAGCCTAGACTGGAGCTCCTACAATGAGCAGTTCTTC CASSLDWSSYNEQFF
TRBJ2-7 TRBV27 TRBD2 NA 14 TGTGCCAGCAGTTTGGCTAGCGGGAGGTACGAGCAGTACTTC CASSLASGRYEQYF
TRBJ2-5 TRBV6-6 TRBD1 NA 15 TGTGCCAGCAGTCACCGACAGGGGAAACAAGAGACCCAGTACTTC CASSHRQGKQETQYF
TRBJ2-3 TRBV5-1 TRBD2 NA 16 TGCGCCAGCAGCTTACTAGCGGGAGGGCCCTCAGATACGCAGTATTTT CASSLLAGGPSDTQYF
TRBJ2-3 TRBV19 NA NA 15 TGTGCCAGTAGTATCAAAGTGGGAGCGCGGGATACGCAGTATTTT CASSIKVGARDTQYF
TRBJ2-6 TRBV5-4 TRBD1 NA 18 TGTGCCAGCAAACGAGGGACAGGGCCCATTTTTGGGGCCAACGTCCTGACTTTC CASKRGTGPIFGANVLTF
TRBJ1-1 TRBV9 NA few 15 TGTGCCAGCAGCGTAGTGGGGGAGGGGAACACTGAAGCTTTCTTT CASSVVGEGNTEAFF
TRBJ2-2 TRBV4-2 TRBD2 NA 19 TGTGCCAGCAGCCAAGATATGGGACTAGCGGGATTGAACACCGGGGAGCTGTTTTTT CASSQDMGLAGLNTGELFF
TRBJ2-3 TRBV2 NA NA 16 TGTGCCAGCAGTGAGGTTAGCGTAACTAGCACAGATACGCAGTATTTT CASSEVSVTSTDTQYF
TRBJ2-5 TRBV5-1 NA NA 14 TGCGCCAGCCGACTCGGGCCGAACCAAGAGACCCAGTACTTC CASRLGPNQETQYF
TRBJ1-4 TRBV2 NA NA 14 TGTGCCAGCAGAACATTTGTTCCTAATGAAAAACTGTTTTTT CASRTFVPNEKLFF
TRBJ1-1 TRBV5-5 NA NA 14 TGTGCCAGCAGCTTAACCGGAGGGAACACTGAAGCTTTCTTT CASSLTGGNTEAFF
TRBJ2-3 TRBV5-1 TRBD2 NA 15 TGCGCCAGCAGCTGGGGACTAGCGTGGGCAGATACGCAGTATTTT CASSWGLAWADTQYF
TRBJ1-2 TRBV19 NA NA 13 TGTGCCAGTAATTACAGGGCCACCTATGGCTACACCTTC CASNYRATYGYTF
TRBJ1-1 TRBV11-2 NA NA 17 TGTGCCAGCAGCTCCAGAGGGGGGGTGACCACCGTCACTGAAGCTTTCTTT CASSSRGGVTTVTEAFF
TRBJ2-7 TRBV2 NA NA 11 TGTGCCAGCGGGGATACCCACGAGCAGTACTTC CASGDTHEQYF
TRBJ1-1 TRBV4-1 TRBD1 NA 14 TGCGCCAGCAGCCAAGCAGGGGGGTTCACTGAAGCTTTCTTT CASSQAGGFTEAFF
TRBJ2-1 TRBV4-1 TRBD2 NA 17 TGCGCCAGCACGCTTGTGGAGGCGGGAGGGCTAGGCAATGAGCAGTTCTTC CASTLVEAGGLGNEQFF
TRBJ1-5 TRBV18 TRBD1 NA 18 TGTGCCAGCTCACCAACCGGGACAGGCGATAATAGCAATCAGCCCCAGCATTTT CASSPTGTGDNSNQPQHF
TRBJ2-5 TRBV5-8 NA few 16 TGTGCCAGCAGCGCCGTCTCATTCAGGCCTCAAGAGACCCAGTACTTC CASSAVSFRPQETQYF
TRBJ2-5 TRBV27 TRBD1 NA 13 TGTGCCAGCAGTTTAACAGGGGTAGAGACCCAGTACTTC CASSLTGVETQYF
TRBJ1-3 TRBV6-5 TRBD1 NA 16 TGTGCCAGCAGTTACACCGGGACAGGGCCTGGAAACACCATATATTTT CASSYTGTGPGNTIYF
TRBJ2-7 TRBV19 NA once 12 TGTGCCAGTAGTCAGAGGTCCTACGAGCAGTACTTC CASSQRSYEQYF
TRBJ2-1 TRBV7-2 NA NA 14 TGTGCCAGCAGCTTAGGGGGGGTAGATCGCGAGCAGTTCTTC CASSLGGVDREQFF
TRBJ2-1 TRBV11-3 TRBD1 NA 15 TGTGCCAGCAGCTTATTTCAGGGGGCGGCCAATGAGCAGTTCTTC CASSLFQGAANEQFF
TRBJ2-2 TRBV7-9 NA NA 14 TGTGCCAGCAGCTTTGATACGAACACCGGGGAGCTGTTTTTT CASSFDTNTGELFF
TRBJ2-4 TRBV6-6 NA once 14 TGTGCCAGCAGATTTCGGCAGGGGTGGGACATTCAGTACTTC CASRFRQGWDIQYF
TRBJ2-5 TRBV28 NA NA 14 TGTGCCAGCAGTGATGGGGCAGTCCAAGAGACCCAGTACTTC CASSDGAVQETQYF
TRBJ2-5 TRBV5-4 TRBD2 NA 15 TGTGCCAGCAGCTTTGGGGCGGGAGGGTCGGAGACCCAGTACTTC CASSFGAGGSETQYF
TRBJ2-7 TRBV27 NA medium-sized 12 TGTGCCAGTTTCAGTAGCTCCTACGAGCAGTACTTC CASFSSSYEQYF
TRBJ2-7 TRBV7-9 TRBD2 NA 15 TGTGCCAGCAGCCAGGGACTAGCGGGATTTCGTGAGCAGTACTTC CASSQGLAGFREQYF
TRBJ2-1 TRBV7-9 TRBD2 NA 15 TGTGCCAGCAGCTTTCTAGCGGGAGAGGGGAATGAGCAGTTCTTC CASSFLAGEGNEQFF
TRBJ2-1 TRBV15 NA NA 17 TGTGCCACCAGCAGAGGATGGGTCGGGCCCTGGGGGAGTGAGCAGTTCTTC CATSRGWVGPWGSEQFF
TRBJ2-7 TRBV7-9 NA NA 13 TGTGCCAGCAGCTCAGGACTGACCTACGAGCAGTACTTC CASSSGLTYEQYF
TRBJ1-4 TRBV28 TRBD1 NA 15 TGTGCCAGCAGTTGGGAGGGGGCCTTTAATGAAAAACTGTTTTTT CASSWEGAFNEKLFF
TRBJ2-5 TRBV19 NA NA 17 TGTGCCAGTAGTATCTCTCCCACGGACGGCAGCCAAGAGACCCAGTACTTC CASSISPTDGSQETQYF
TRBJ2-7 TRBV5-4 TRBD2 NA 16 TGTGCCAGCAGCCGCGGACTAGCGGGAGGGTCCTACGAGCAGTACTTC CASSRGLAGGSYEQYF